These 14 T cell receptor beta chains share one sample of origin, sequenced in a study of cytomegalovirus exposure and HLA in healthy donors (dated by TCRdb to 2017 to 2019). The method was the immunoSEQ multiplex PCR assay. For the multiplex PCR, a mixture combining 60 forward primers for TCR Vbeta segments and 13 reverse primers for TCR Jbeta segments was used. TCRdb provides this immuneACCESS table in a form limited to in-frame rearrangements. Some clones are lacking; in checked studies, under half of them reflect an unresolved V gene, and why the rest are absent is not known. This sample holds approximately 220,000 clones; approximately 80% were observed only once. Roughly 15% of the sample is in the top ten clones. Material for sequencing was PBMCs. All receptors come from a man aged 35-49 years in good health and CMV-seronegative.

The chain has TRBV9 and TRBJ2-2; D call uncertain. Deletions cut 4 bases from V and 7 bases from J, with 5 bases between. This CDR3 region has 11 residues. Per the germline V gene, CDR1 is SGDLS and CDR2 is YYNGEE. CDR3 sequence: CASSHSGELFF. DNA for the CDR3: TGTGCCAGCAGCCATAGCGGGGAGCTGTTTTTT.

Here the CDR3 DNA reads TGTGCCAGCAGTGAAAGGAGGGGGAACACTGAAGCTTTCTTT. It yields the protein CASSERRGNTEAFF. The V gene is TRBV6-5, the J gene TRBJ1-1, with D perhaps TRBD1 (5 bases). The CDR3 length is 14 residues. Trimming removed 5 bases from V and 1 base from J, with 11 bases in between. Germline-derived CDR1 and CDR2 are MNHEY and SVGAGI.

This sequence joins TRBV7-9 and TRBJ2-5; no reliable D call. The CDR3 consists of 16 residues. Trimming took 5 bases from V and 2 from J, leaving 18 bases between them. CDR1 is SEHNR, CDR2 FQNEAQ, per germline (reference sequence). The CDR3 is CASSRLGDWRQETQYF. The CDR3 DNA sequence: TGTGCCAGCAGCCGTTTGGGTGATTGGAGACAAGAGACCCAGTACTTC.

The CDR3 spells CASSWAPTGIQETQYF. The CDR3 DNA sequence: TGTGCCAGCAGCTGGGCCCCTACAGGGATCCAAGAGACCCAGTACTTC. The chain combines TRBV11-3 with TRBJ2-5; the D gene is possibly TRBD1 (6 bases). Germline V CDR1 and CDR2: SGHNT, YENEEA. CDR3 size: 16 residues. Trimming took 4 bases from V and 1 from J, leaving 16 bases between them.

V and J are TRBV27 and TRBJ1-2; D remains ambiguous. CDR3 size: 14 residues. Trimming took off 0 bases at V and 4 bases at J, with 9 bases between the two ends. Germline V CDR1 and CDR2: MNHEY, SMNVEV (reference sequence). The CDR3 coding sequence is TGTGCCAGCAGTTTATCGTCATTCGGCTATGGCTACACCTTC. The encoded protein is CASSLSSFGYGYTF.

The chain couples TRBV7-8 to TRBJ2-7, with 8 bases that match TRBD2. V dropped 5 bases and J dropped 0; count of bases not matched to a gene: 12. Per the germline V gene, CDR1 is SGHVS and CDR2 is FQNEAQ. This CDR3 is built from 17 residues. The CDR3 nucleotides are TGTGCCAGCAGCAACGCGGTCTTTAGCGGGGACTCCTACGAGCAGTACTTC. Translation: CASSNAVFSGDSYEQYF.

V is TRBV15 and J is TRBJ2-3, with TRBD2 matching 8 bases. In germline, CDR1 is LNHNV, CDR2 YYDKDF (reference sequence). The V and J ends lost 1 base and 1 base, in that order; junction bases with no gene match: 4. CDR3 size: 16 residues. CDR3 nucleotides: TGTGCCACCAGCAGAGGCCAAGCGGGGGGCACAGATACGCAGTATTTT. The encoded protein is CATSRGQAGGTDTQYF.

V is TRBV19 and J is TRBJ1-1; TRBD1 is a possible D gene (5 bases). Per germline, CDR1 LNHDA and CDR2 SQIVND (reference sequence). This CDR3 region has 15 residues. V shed 2 bases and J shed 4 bases, with 14 bases lying between them. CDR3 protein: CASSISGVLGTEAFF. In DNA form, the CDR3 reads TGTGCCAGTAGTATATCGGGGGTCTTGGGCACTGAAGCTTTCTTT. The full variable domain, in which reference TRBV19 and TRBJ1-1 provide the parts outside the CDR3, is DGGITQSPKYLFRKEGQNVTLSCEQNLNHDAMYWYRQDPGQGLRLIYYSQIVNDFQKGDIAEGYSVSREKKESFPLTVTSAQKNPTAFYLCASSISGVLGTEAFFGQGTRLTVV.

The rearrangement links TRBV19 to TRBJ2-7; D possibly corresponds to TRBD1 (5 bases). CDR3 length: 16 residues. The V end was cut by 3 bases, the J end by 3 bases, with 18 bases between. From germline, CDR1 is LNHDA and CDR2 SQIVND (reference sequence). The CDR3 bases are TGTGCCAGTAGTATCCTGGGGCAGGTCAAGATCTACGAGCAGTACTTC. It translates to CASSILGQVKIYEQYF. Filled out from reference TRBV19 and TRBJ2-7, the complete variable domain reads DGGITQSPKYLFRKEGQNVTLSCEQNLNHDAMYWYRQDPGQGLRLIYYSQIVNDFQKGDIAEGYSVSREKKESFPLTVTSAQKNPTAFYLCASSILGQVKIYEQYFGPGTRLTVT.

This clone has just one count. This chain connects TRBV9 to TRBJ1-2, with 8 bases fitting TRBD1. V gave up 4 bases and J gave up 8 bases; unmatched junction bases: 4. CDR3 length: 12 amino acids. Per the germline V gene, CDR1 is SGDLS and CDR2 is YYNGEE. The CDR3 DNA follows: TGTGCCAGCAGCCCGACAGGGGCCGGCTACACCTTC. It is translated as CASSPTGAGYTF.

The rearrangement uses TRBV28 and TRBJ1-5, with TRBD1 identical over 9 bases. CDR3 length equals 13 residues. V lost 10 bases and J lost 7; bases outside the gene matches: 8. Germline V gives CDR1 MDHEN, CDR2 SYDVKM. DNA for the CDR3: TGTGCCACCACCGGGACAGGGAGACAGCCCCAGCATTTT. Protein: CATTGTGRQPQHF.

V usage is TRBV7-8 and J usage is TRBJ1-5; no definite D call. Trimming took 0 bases from V and 1 from J, leaving 7 bases between them. This CDR3 is 15 amino acids long. From germline, CDR1 is SGHVS and CDR2 FQNEAQ. CDR3: CASSLASQSNQPQHF. The CDR3 nucleotides are TGTGCCAGCAGCTTAGCGTCCCAGAGCAATCAGCCCCAGCATTTT.

Only a few counts were recorded for this clone. The chain joins TRBV11-2 to TRBJ2-5; maybe TRBD2 (5 bases). The CDR3 is 14 amino acids. The ends were cut back, 1 base at V and 1 base at J, with 7 bases in the middle. Germline lookup yields CDR1 SGHAT and CDR2 FQNNGV. CDR3 coding DNA: TGTGCCAGCAGCTTAGGTCTAGCCCAAGAGACCCAGTACTTC. Protein: CASSLGLAQETQYF. Together with reference TRBV11-2 and TRBJ2-5, the CDR3 gives the full variable domain: EAGVAQSPRYKIIEKRQSVAFWCNPISGHATLYWYQQILGQGPKLLIQFQNNGVVDDSQLPKDRFSAERLKGVDSTLKIQPAKLEDSAVYLCASSLGLAQETQYFGPGTRLLVL.

The rearrangement uses TRBV4-3 and TRBJ1-2, with 8 nucleotides matching TRBD1. The germline gives CDR1 LGHNA, CDR2 YSLEER. CDR3 length: 14 residues. V was clipped by 1 base and J by 4 bases; unmatched bases: 2. This CDR3 is CASSQAGGVYGYTF. CDR3 bases: TGCGCCAGCAGCCAAGCAGGGGGCGTCTATGGCTACACCTTC.